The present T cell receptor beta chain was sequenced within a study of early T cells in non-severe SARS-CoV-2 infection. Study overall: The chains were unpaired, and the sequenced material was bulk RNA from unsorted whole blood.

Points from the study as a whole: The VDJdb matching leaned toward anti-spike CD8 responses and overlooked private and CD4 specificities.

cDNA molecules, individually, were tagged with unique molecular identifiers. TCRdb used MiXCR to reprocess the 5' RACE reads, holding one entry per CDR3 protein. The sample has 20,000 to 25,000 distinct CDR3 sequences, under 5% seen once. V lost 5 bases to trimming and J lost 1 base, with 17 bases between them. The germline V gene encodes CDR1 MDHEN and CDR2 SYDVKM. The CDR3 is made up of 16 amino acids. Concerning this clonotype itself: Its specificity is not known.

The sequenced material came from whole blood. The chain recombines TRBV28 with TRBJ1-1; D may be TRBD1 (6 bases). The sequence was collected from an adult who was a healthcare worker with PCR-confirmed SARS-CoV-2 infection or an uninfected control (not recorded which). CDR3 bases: TGTGCCAGCAGTAATATCTGGACAGAAGGGAACACTGAAGCTTTCTTT. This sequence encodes CASSNIWTEGNTEAFF.